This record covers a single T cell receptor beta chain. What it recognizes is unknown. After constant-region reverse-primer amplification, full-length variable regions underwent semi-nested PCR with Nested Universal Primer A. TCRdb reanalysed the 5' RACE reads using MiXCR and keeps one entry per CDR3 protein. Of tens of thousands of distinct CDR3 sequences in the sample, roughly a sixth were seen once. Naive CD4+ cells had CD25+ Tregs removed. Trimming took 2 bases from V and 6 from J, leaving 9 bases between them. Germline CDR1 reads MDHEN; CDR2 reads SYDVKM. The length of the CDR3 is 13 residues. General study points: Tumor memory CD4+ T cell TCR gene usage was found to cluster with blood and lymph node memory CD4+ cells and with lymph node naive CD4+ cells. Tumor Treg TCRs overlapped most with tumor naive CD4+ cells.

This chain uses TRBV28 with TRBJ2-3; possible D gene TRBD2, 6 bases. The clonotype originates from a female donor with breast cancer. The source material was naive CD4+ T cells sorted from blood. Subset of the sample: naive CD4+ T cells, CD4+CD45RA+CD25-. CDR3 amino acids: CASSLAGIDTQYF. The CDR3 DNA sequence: TGTGCCAGCAGTTTAGCGGGGATTGATACGCAGTATTTT.